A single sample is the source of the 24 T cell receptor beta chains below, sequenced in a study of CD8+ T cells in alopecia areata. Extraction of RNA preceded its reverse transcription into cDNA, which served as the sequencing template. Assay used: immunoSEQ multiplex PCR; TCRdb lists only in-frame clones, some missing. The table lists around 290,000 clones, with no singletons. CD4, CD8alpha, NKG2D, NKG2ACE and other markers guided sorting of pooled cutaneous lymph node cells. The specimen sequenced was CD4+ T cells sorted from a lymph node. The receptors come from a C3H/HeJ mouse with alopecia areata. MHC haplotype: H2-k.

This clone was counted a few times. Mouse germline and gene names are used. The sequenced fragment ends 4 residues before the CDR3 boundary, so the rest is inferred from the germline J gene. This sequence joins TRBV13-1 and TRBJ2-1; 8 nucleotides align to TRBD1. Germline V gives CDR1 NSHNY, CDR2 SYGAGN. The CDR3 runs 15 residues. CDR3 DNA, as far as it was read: TGTGCCAGCAGTGATAGGGCAGGGGGCGAGGCT. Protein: CASSDRAGGEA. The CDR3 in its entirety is CASSDRAGGEAEQFF.

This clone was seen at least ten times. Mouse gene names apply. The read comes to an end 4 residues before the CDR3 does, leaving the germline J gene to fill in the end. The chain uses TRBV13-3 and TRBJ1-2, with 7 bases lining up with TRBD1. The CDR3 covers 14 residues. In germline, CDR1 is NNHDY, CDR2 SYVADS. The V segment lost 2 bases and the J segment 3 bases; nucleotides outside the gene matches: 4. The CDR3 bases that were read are TGTGCCAGCAGTGAGGAGGGGGCGGACTCC. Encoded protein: CASSEEGADS. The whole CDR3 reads CASSEEGADSDYTF.

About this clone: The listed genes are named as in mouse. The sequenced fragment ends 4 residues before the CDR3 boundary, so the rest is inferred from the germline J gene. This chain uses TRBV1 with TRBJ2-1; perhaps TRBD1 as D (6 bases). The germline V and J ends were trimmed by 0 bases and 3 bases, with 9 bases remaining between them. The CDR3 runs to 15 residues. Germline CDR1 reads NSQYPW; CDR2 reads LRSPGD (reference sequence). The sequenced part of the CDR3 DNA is TGCACCTGCAGTGCAGATGGGGACATCTATGCT. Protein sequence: CTCSADGDIYA. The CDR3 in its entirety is CTCSADGDIYAEQFF.

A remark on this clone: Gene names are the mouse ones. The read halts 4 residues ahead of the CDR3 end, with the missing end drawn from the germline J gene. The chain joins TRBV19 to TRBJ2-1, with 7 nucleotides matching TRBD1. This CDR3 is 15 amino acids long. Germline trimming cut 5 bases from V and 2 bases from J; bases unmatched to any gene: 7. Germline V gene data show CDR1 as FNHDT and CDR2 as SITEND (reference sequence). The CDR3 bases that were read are TGTGCCAGCAGGACCCCGGGACAGCACTATGCT. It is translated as CASRTPGQHYA. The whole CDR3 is CASRTPGQHYAEQFF.

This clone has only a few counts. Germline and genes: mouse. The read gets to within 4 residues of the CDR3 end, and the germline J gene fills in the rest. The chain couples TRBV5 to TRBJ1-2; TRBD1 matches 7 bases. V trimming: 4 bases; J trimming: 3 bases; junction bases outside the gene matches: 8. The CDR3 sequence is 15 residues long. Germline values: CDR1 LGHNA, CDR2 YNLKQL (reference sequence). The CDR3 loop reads CASSLLGQEDSDYTF. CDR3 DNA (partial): TGTGCCAGCAGCCTCTTAGGACAGGAGGACTCC.

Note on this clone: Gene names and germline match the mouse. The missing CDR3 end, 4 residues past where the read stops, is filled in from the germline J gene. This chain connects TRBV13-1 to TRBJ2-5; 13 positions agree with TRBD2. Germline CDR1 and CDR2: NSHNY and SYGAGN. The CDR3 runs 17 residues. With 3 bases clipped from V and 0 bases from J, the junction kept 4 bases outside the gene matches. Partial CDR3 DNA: TGTGCCAGCAGTGCCGGGACTGGGGGGGTTAACCAAGAC. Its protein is CASSAGTGGVNQD. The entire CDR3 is CASSAGTGGVNQDTQYF.

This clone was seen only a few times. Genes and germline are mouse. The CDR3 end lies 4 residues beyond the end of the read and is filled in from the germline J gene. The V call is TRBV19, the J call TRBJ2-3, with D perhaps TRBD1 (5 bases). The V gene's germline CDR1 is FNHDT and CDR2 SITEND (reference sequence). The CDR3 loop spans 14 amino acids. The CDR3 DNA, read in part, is TGTGCCAGCAGTAAGGGGAGGAGGGTAGAA. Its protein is CASSKGRRVE. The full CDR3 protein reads CASSKGRRVETLYF.

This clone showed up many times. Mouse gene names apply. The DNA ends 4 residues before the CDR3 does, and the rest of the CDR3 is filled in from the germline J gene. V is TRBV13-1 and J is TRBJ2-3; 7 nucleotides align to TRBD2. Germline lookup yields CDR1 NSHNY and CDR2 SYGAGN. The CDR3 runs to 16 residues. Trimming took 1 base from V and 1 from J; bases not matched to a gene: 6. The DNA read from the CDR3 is TGTGCCAGCAGTGATCTACCTGGGGGTGGTGCAGAA. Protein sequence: CASSDLPGGGAE. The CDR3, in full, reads CASSDLPGGGAETLYF.

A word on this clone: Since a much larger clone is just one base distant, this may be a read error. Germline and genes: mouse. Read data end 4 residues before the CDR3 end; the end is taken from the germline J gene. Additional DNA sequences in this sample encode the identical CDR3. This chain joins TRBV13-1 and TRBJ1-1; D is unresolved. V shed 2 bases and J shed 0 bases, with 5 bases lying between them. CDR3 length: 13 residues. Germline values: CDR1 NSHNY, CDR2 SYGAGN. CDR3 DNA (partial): TGTGCCAGCAGTGACAGGACAAACACA. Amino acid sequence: CASSDRTNT. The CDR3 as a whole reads CASSDRTNTEVFF.

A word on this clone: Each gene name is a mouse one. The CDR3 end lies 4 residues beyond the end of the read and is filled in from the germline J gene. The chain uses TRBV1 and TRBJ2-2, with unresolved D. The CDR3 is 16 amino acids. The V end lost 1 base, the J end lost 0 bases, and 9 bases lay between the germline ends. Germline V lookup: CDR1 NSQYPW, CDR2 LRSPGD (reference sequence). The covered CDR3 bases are TGCACCTGCAGTGCAGGGGGAATTGCAAACACCGGG. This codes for CTCSAGGIANTG. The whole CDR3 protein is CTCSAGGIANTGQLYF.

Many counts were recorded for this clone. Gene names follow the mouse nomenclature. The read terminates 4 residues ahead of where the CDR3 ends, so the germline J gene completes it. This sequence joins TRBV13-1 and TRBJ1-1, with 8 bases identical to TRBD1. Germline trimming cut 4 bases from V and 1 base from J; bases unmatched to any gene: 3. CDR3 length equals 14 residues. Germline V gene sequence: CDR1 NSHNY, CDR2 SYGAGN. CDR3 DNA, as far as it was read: TGTGCCAGCAGTTCGACAGGGGTGAACACA. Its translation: CASSSTGVNT. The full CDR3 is CASSSTGVNTEVFF.

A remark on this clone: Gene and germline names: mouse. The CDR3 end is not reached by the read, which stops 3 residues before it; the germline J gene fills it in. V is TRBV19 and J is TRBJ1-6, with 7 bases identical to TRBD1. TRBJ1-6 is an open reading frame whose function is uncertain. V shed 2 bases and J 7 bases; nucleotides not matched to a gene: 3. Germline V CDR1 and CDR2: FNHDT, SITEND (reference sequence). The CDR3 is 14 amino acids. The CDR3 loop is CASSMGDRNSPLYF. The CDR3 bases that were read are TGTGCCAGCAGTATGGGGGACAGAAATTCGCCC.

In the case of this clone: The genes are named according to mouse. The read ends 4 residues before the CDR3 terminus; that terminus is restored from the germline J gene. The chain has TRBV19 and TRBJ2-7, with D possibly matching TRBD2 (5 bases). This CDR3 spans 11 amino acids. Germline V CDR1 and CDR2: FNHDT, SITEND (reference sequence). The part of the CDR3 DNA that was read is TGTGCCAGCAGCTGGGATTAT. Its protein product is CASSWDY. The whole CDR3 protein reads CASSWDYEQYF.

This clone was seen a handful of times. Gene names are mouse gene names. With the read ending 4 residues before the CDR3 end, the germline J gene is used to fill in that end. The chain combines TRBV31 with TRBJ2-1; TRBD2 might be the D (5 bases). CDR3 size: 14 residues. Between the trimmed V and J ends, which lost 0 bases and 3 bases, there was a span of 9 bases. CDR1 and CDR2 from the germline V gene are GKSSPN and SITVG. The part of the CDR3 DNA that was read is TGTGCCTGGAGTCTAGGCTGGGTCTATGCT. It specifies CAWSLGWVYA. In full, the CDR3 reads CAWSLGWVYAEQFF. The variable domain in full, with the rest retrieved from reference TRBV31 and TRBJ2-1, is AQTIHQWPVAEIKAVGSPLSLGCTIKGKSSPNLYWYWQATGGTLQQLFYSITVGQVESVVQLNLSASRPKDDQFILSTEKLLLSHSGFYLCAWSLGWVYAEQFFGPGTRLTVL.

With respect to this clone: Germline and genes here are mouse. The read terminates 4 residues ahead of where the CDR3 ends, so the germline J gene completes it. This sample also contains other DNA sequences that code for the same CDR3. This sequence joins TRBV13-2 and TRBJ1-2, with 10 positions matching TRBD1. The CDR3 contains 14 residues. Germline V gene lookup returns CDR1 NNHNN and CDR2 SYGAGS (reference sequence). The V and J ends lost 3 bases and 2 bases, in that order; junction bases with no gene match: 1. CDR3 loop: CASGAGQGNSDYTF. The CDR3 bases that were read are TGTGCCAGCGGTGCGGGACAGGGGAACTCC.

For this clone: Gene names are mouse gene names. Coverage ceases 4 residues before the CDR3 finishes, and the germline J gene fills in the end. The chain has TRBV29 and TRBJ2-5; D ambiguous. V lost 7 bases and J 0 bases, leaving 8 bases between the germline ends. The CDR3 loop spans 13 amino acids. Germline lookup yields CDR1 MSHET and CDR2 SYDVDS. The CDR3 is CASKLTNQDTQYF. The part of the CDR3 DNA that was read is TGTGCTAGCAAACTAACTAACCAAGAC.

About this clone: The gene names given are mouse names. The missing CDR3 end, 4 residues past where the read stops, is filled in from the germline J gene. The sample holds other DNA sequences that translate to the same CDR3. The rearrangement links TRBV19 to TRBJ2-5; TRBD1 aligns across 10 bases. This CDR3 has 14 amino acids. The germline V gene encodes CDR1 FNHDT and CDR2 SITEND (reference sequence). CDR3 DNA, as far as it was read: TGTGCCAGCAGTATCAGGACAGGGGGAGAC. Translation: CASSIRTGGD. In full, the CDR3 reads CASSIRTGGDTQYF.

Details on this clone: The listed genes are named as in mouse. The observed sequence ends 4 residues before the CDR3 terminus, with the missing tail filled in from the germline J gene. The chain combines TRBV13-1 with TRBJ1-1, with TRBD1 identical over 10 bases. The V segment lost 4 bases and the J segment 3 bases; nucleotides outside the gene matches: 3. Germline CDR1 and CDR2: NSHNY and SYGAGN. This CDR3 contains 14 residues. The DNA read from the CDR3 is TGTGCCAGCAGTCACGGACAGGGGGACACA. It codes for CASSHGQGDT. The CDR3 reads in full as CASSHGQGDTEVFF.

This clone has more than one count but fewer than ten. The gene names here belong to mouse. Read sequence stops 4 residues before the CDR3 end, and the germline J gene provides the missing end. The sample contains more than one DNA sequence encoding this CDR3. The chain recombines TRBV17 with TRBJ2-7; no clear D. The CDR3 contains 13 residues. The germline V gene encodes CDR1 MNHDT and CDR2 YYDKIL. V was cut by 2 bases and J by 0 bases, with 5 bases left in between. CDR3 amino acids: CASSRRGSYEQYF. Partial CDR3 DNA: TGTGCTAGCAGTAGAAGAGGCTCCTAT.

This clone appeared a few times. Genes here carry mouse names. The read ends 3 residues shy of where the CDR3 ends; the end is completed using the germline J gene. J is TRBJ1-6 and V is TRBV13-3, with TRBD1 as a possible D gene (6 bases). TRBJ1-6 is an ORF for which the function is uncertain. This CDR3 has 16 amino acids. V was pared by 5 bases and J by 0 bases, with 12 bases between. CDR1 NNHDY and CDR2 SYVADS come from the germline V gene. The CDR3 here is CASSHRDTSYNSPLYF. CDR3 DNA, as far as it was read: TGTGCCAGCAGCCACCGGGACACTTCCTATAATTCGCCC.

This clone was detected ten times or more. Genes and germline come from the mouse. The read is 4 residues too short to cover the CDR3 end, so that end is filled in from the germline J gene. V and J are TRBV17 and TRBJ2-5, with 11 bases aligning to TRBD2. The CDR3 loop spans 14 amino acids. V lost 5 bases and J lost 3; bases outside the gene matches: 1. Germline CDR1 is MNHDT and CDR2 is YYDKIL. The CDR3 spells CASSGDWGQDTQYF. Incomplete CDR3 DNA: TGTGCTAGCAGTGGGGACTGGGGGCAAGAC. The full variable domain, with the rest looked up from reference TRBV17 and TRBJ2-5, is DTTVKQNPRYKLARVGKPVNLICSQTMNHDTMYWYQKKPNQAPKLLLFYYDKILNREADTFEKFQSSRPNNSFCSLYIGSAGLEYSAMYLCASSGDWGQDTQYFGPGTRLLVL.

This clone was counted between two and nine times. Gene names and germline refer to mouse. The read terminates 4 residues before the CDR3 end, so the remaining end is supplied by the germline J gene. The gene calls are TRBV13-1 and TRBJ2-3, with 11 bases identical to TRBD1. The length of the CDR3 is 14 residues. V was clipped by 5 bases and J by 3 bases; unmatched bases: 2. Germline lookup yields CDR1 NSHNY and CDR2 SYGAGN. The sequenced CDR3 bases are TGTGCCAGCAGAGGGGACAGGGGGGCAGAA. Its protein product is CASRGDRGAE. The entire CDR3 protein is CASRGDRGAETLYF.

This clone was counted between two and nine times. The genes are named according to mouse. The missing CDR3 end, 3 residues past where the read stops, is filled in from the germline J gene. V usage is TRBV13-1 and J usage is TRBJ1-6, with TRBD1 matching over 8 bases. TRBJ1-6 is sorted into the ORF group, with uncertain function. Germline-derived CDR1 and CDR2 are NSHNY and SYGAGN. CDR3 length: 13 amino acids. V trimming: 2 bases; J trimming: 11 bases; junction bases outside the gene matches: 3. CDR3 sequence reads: CASSDRGQTPLYF. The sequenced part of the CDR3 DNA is TGTGCCAGCAGTGACAGGGGGCAGACGCCC.

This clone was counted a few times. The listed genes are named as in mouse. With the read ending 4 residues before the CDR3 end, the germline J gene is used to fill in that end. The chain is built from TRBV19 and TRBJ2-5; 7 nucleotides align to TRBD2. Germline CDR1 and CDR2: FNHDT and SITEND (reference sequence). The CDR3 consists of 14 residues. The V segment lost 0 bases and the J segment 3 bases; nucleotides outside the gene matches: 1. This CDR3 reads CASSIVLGQDTQYF. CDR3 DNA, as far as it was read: TGTGCCAGCAGTATAGTACTGGGGCAAGAC.